One sample yielded the 26 T cell receptor beta chains listed below, sequenced in a study of TIL therapy for anti-PD-1-resistant metastatic lung cancer. Time point in this sample: pre-treatment sample, taken before nivolumab and TIL therapy. Sequencing used immunoSEQ v3. Data came from immunoSEQ multiplex PCR; TCRdb stores just in-frame clones and leaves some out. The table shows some 52,000 clones, with 70% to 80% occurring only once. This specimen consisted of blood, obtained at baseline. The receptors come from a woman between 30 and 80 years old with non-small cell lung cancer.

V and J are TRBV18 and TRBJ2-6; D is unclear. Germline values: CDR1 KGHSH, CDR2 LQKENI. The CDR3 length is 14 residues. Trimming removed 6 bases from V and 0 bases from J, with 6 bases in between. In DNA form, the CDR3 reads TGTGCCAGCTCCCTCGACTCTGGGGCCAACGTCCTGACTTTC. Protein: CASSLDSGANVLTF.

The chain has TRBV5-1 and TRBJ1-5; a weak D match, TRBD1 (5 bases). Trimming left V 7 bases short and J 9 bases short, with 17 bases between. The germline gives CDR1 SGHRS, CDR2 YFSETQ. The CDR3 covers 13 residues. Here the CDR3 reads CASAQGSGGPQHF. The CDR3 coding sequence is TGCGCCAGCGCGCAGGGATCCGGGGGGCCCCAGCATTTT.

The chain combines TRBV7-6 with TRBJ1-1; TRBD1 matches 9 bases. Germline-derived CDR1 and CDR2 are SGHVS and FNYEAQ. Trimming cost V 2 bases and J 0 bases; bases outside gene matches: 7. The CDR3 extends over 17 amino acids. The CDR3 spells CASSLSGQGYLNTEAFF. CDR3 sequence (DNA): TGTGCCAGCAGCTTATCAGGACAGGGGTACCTGAACACTGAAGCTTTCTTT.

The genes are TRBV15 and TRBJ1-2; 9 bases are shared with TRBD1. Trimming at V came to 2 bases and at J to 4 bases, leaving 8 bases not matched to a gene. CDR3 size: 16 residues. CDR1 is LNHNV, CDR2 YYDKDF, per germline (reference sequence). The CDR3 coding sequence is TGTGCCACCAGCAGACCATCCGGACAGGGGACCTATGGCTACACCTTC. This sequence encodes CATSRPSGQGTYGYTF.

The chain recombines TRBV7-9 with TRBJ1-2; the D gene is possibly TRBD1 (5 bases). This CDR3 contains 14 residues. V was cut by 1 base and J by 3 bases, with 9 bases left in between. The V gene's germline CDR1 is SEHNR and CDR2 FQNEAQ (reference sequence). Here the CDR3 DNA reads TGTGCCAGCAGCTTAGACGGGGGGGACTATGGCTACACCTTC. This gives the protein CASSLDGGDYGYTF.

V gene TRBV28 combines with J gene TRBJ2-7, with a possible D match to TRBD2 (5 bases). Trimming stripped 10 bases from V and 2 bases from J, with 15 bases between. Looked up from germline, CDR1 is MDHEN and CDR2 is SYDVKM. The CDR3 totals 13 residues. The CDR3 DNA is TGTGCCACCCACACCGGGAAACCCTACGAGCAGTACTTC. This translates into CATHTGKPYEQYF. The variable domain in full, completed from reference TRBV28 and TRBJ2-7, reads DVKVTQSSRYLVKRTGEKVFLECVQDMDHENMFWYRQDPGLGLRLIYFSYDVKMKEKGDIPEGYSVSREKKERFSLILESASTNQTSMYLCATHTGKPYEQYFGPGTRLTVT.

The CDR3 is CASSLGGREETQYF. The CDR3 bases are TGTGCCAGCAGCTTAGGCGGGAGGGAAGAGACCCAGTACTTC. This chain links TRBV7-8 with TRBJ2-5, with 9 bases aligning to TRBD2. CDR1 is SGHVS and CDR2 is FQNEAQ in the germline V gene. Losses at the gene ends were 1 base for V and 3 bases for J; bases not matched to a gene: 0. The length of the CDR3 is 14 residues.

V is TRBV5-1 and J is TRBJ1-4, with 8 bases matching TRBD1. In germline, CDR1 is SGHRS, CDR2 YFSETQ. V gave up 0 bases and J gave up 10 bases; unmatched junction bases: 8. This CDR3 is built from 15 residues. CDR3 sequence reads: CASSLGTGLGSKLFF. The CDR3 nucleotides read TGCGCCAGCAGCTTGGGGACAGGGCTCGGGTCAAAACTGTTTTTT.

The J gene is TRBJ1-1, the V gene TRBV19; 8 bases map to TRBD1. V dropped 5 bases and J dropped 1; count of bases not matched to a gene: 3. The CDR3 contains 14 residues. Germline assignment: CDR1 LNHDA and CDR2 SQIVND (reference sequence). DNA for the CDR3: TGTGCCAGTAGTGTCGGGACAGGGAACACTGAAGCTTTCTTT. It codes for CASSVGTGNTEAFF.

J is TRBJ2-7 and V is TRBV7-9, with D possibly matching TRBD1 (5 bases). Looked up from germline, CDR1 is SEHNR and CDR2 is FQNEAQ (reference sequence). CDR3 length: 13 amino acids. The V end lost 2 bases, the J end lost 5 bases, and 10 bases lay between the germline ends. Written as DNA, the CDR3 is TGTGCCAGCAGCTTACAGGGTCTGAACGAGCAGTACTTC. Its translation: CASSLQGLNEQYF.

This sequence joins TRBV5-1 and TRBJ1-1; D may be TRBD1 (6 bases). Germline lookup yields CDR1 SGHRS and CDR2 YFSETQ. The germline V and J ends were trimmed by 5 bases and 1 base, with 12 bases remaining between them. This CDR3 region has 14 residues. The chain's CDR3 is CASRSGHPNTEAFF. The CDR3 DNA follows: TGCGCCAGCAGATCGGGACACCCGAACACTGAAGCTTTCTTT.

The chain links TRBV6-5 to TRBJ1-3, with TRBD1 matching over 8 bases. CDR3 length: 15 amino acids. V lost 4 bases to trimming and J lost 6 bases; unmatched junction nucleotides: 8. CDR1 is MNHEY and CDR2 is SVGAGI in the germline V gene. The CDR3, as DNA: TGTGCCAGCAGTTGGGACAGGAGAGGGGAAAACACCATATATTTT. As protein: CASSWDRRGENTIYF.

The CDR3: CASSGWVPRGTEAFF. Here the CDR3 DNA reads TGTGCCAGCAGTGGCTGGGTACCTAGGGGCACTGAAGCTTTCTTT. The chain joins TRBV28 to TRBJ1-1; D perhaps matches TRBD1 (5 bases). Germline loops: CDR1 MDHEN, CDR2 SYDVKM. The germline V and J ends were trimmed by 5 bases and 4 bases, with 17 bases remaining between them. The CDR3 runs 15 residues.

This clone has just a few counts. The chain combines TRBV2 with TRBJ1-2; D perhaps matches TRBD1 (6 bases). Germline lookup yields CDR1 SNHLY and CDR2 FYNNEI. V was shortened by 7 bases and J by 8 bases, with 17 bases between the two germline ends. The CDR3 runs 13 residues. The CDR3 DNA reads TGTGCCAGCACGCGGACAGTTGATCACGGCTACACCTTC. It codes for CASTRTVDHGYTF.

This chain uses TRBV30 with TRBJ2-2; D remains ambiguous. The CDR3 contains 11 residues. Trimming removed 1 base from V and 8 bases from J, with 5 bases in between. Germline CDR1 is GTSNPN and CDR2 is SVGIG (reference sequence). The CDR3 region has the DNA TGTGCCTGGAGTGCTATGGGGGAGCTGTTTTTT. Protein: CAWSAMGELFF.

This clone appeared a few times. This chain joins TRBV19 and TRBJ1-1; maybe TRBD1 (6 bases). The CDR3 is made up of 14 amino acids. From germline, CDR1 is LNHDA and CDR2 SQIVND (reference sequence). V dropped 8 bases and J dropped 4 bases, with 17 bases sitting between them. The CDR3 sequence is CASEVGGHGTEAFF. The CDR3 nucleotides are TGTGCCAGTGAGGTTGGGGGGCACGGCACTGAAGCTTTCTTT.

The chain has TRBV11-2 and TRBJ1-2; TRBD1 matches 8 bases. Per the germline V gene, CDR1 is SGHAT and CDR2 is FQNNGV. V shed 4 bases, J shed 4 bases, and the junction held 11 bases outside the gene matches. The length of the CDR3 is 16 residues. The CDR3 region is CASSSRTGRLLYGYTF. Written as DNA, the CDR3 is TGTGCCAGCAGCTCCCGGACAGGGCGGCTTCTCTATGGCTACACCTTC.

The DNA for the CDR3 is TGCGCCAGCAGCTTGGAGATTGTCGCTGAAGCTTTCTTT. Its translation: CASSLEIVAEAFF. The chain carries TRBV5-1 and TRBJ1-1; D is unclear. The CDR3 sequence is 13 residues long. Germline V gene data show CDR1 as SGHRS and CDR2 as YFSETQ. The V gene lost 0 bases and the J gene lost 6 bases, with 9 bases spanning the gap. Supplemented by reference TRBV5-1 and TRBJ1-1, the full variable domain reads KAGVTQTPRYLIKTRGQQVTLSCSPISGHRSVSWYQQTPGQGLQFLFEYFSETQRNKGNFPGRFSGRQFSNSRSEMNVSTLELGDSALYLCASSLEIVAEAFFGQGTRLTVV.

V and J are TRBV29-1 and TRBJ1-2; D might be TRBD1 (5 bases). The V end lost 4 bases, the J end lost 4 bases, and 7 bases lay between the germline ends. This CDR3 has 11 amino acids. Germline V gives CDR1 SQVTM, CDR2 ANQGSEA. The chain's CDR3 is CSVAGTYGYTF. The CDR3 DNA is TGCAGCGTTGCGGGGACCTATGGCTACACCTTC.

This rearrangement joins TRBV9 to TRBJ2-1; a weak D match, TRBD1 (5 bases). CDR1 and CDR2 (germline): SGDLS, YYNGEE. The CDR3 has 14 amino acids. Trimming cost V 4 bases and J 9 bases, with 17 bases left between them. CDR3 DNA: TGTGCCAGCAGCTCACAGGACCTCTCCGGTGAGCAGTTCTTC. This codes for CASSSQDLSGEQFF. The variable domain in full, with the rest retrieved from reference TRBV9 and TRBJ2-1, is DSGVTQTPKHLITATGQRVTLRCSPRSGDLSVYWYQQSLDQGLQFLIQYYNGEERAKGNILERFSAQQFPDLHSELNLSSLELGDSALYFCASSSQDLSGEQFFGPGTRLTVL.

J is TRBJ1-1 and V is TRBV19, with 9 bases lining up with TRBD1. The ends lost 1 base at V and 4 bases at J; junction bases unmatched: 1. Germline V lookup: CDR1 LNHDA, CDR2 SQIVND (reference sequence). This CDR3 has 14 amino acids. CDR3 nucleotide sequence: TGTGCCAGTAGTATAGGGACAGGGGTCACTGAAGCTTTCTTT. As protein: CASSIGTGVTEAFF.

The chain is built from TRBV15 and TRBJ2-2, with TRBD1 identical over 10 bases. After removal of 1 base from V and 4 bases from J, the junction contained 6 bases not matched to a gene. CDR3 size: 17 residues. Germline values: CDR1 LNHNV, CDR2 YYDKDF (reference sequence). The CDR3 spells CATSRGGTGATTGELFF. The CDR3, as DNA: TGTGCCACCAGCAGAGGAGGGACAGGGGCCACCACCGGGGAGCTGTTTTTT.

The V gene is TRBV18, the J gene TRBJ2-2; perhaps TRBD1 as D (5 bases). V gave up 2 bases and J gave up 1 base, with 11 bases separating them. The germline V gene encodes CDR1 KGHSH and CDR2 LQKENI. The CDR3 is made up of 16 amino acids. In DNA, the CDR3 is TGTGCCAGCTCACCAATTGATCAGGGGAACACCGGGGAGCTGTTTTTT. It specifies CASSPIDQGNTGELFF. Full variable domain (missing parts from reference TRBV18 and TRBJ2-2): NAGVMQNPRHLVRRRGQEARLRCSPMKGHSHVYWYRQLPEEGLKFMVYLQKENIIDESGMPKERFSAEFPKEGPSILRIQQVVRGDSAAYFCASSPIDQGNTGELFFGEGSRLTVL.

This clone was observed a handful of times. The rearrangement links TRBV19 to TRBJ1-4; no firm D call. The ends were cut back, 1 base at V and 0 bases at J, with 9 bases in the middle. The CDR3 is made up of 16 amino acids. The V gene's germline CDR1 is LNHDA and CDR2 SQIVND (reference sequence). The CDR3 nucleotides are TGTGCCAGTAGTATAGGAGCGGGGACAACTAATGAAAAACTGTTTTTT. It yields the protein CASSIGAGTTNEKLFF.

The V gene is TRBV5-6, the J gene TRBJ1-1; no firm D call. Trimming took off 2 bases at V and 5 bases at J, with 13 bases between the two ends. CDR3 length: 14 residues. Germline V gene data show CDR1 as SGHDT and CDR2 as YYEEEE. CDR3 in DNA: TGTGCCAGCAGCTTCGGTCGTGGGCGTACTGAAGCTTTCTTT. Its protein is CASSFGRGRTEAFF.

The chain is built from TRBV7-9 and TRBJ1-2; TRBD1 matches 12 bases. CDR1 is SEHNR and CDR2 is FQNEAQ in the germline V gene (reference sequence). The CDR3 contains 18 residues. After removal of 8 bases from V and 0 bases from J, the junction contained 13 bases not matched to a gene. The CDR3 spells CASLGRPGQGASNYGYTF. The CDR3 DNA sequence: TGTGCCAGCCTTGGTCGACCGGGACAGGGGGCTTCTAACTATGGCTACACCTTC.